This entry is about one TCR beta chain. Its specificity is unknown. This entry comes from a study of OX40 agonist ivuxolimab in advanced cancers. Looking at the study overall: Dosing consisted of intravenous ivuxolimab at 0.01 to 10 mg/kg every 2 weeks. The study's findings and limits: Researchers report that CD8+ T cells had, on average, more expanded clones than CD4+. Expanded peripheral T-cell antigen specificity went undetermined. Some patients who did not respond also had low normalized T-cell clonal expansion.

Germline assignment: CDR1 MRHNA and CDR2 SNTAGT. V lost 5 bases to trimming and J lost 4 bases, with 11 bases between them. CDR3 length equals 13 residues. Profiled with immunoSEQ multiplex PCR; TCRdb holds only in-frame clones, not every one. The sample has some 83,000 clones; roughly 86% are singletons. This TCR was recovered from an adult with an advanced solid tumor such as melanoma, head and neck, liver or kidney cancer. The sequences come from CD4+ or CD8+ T cells sorted from blood, collected in a trial of the OX40 agonist ivuxolimab. V gene TRBV6-4 combines with J gene TRBJ1-1, with no clear D. The CDR3 DNA reads TGTGCCAGCAGTAAGGCAATGACCACTGAAGCTTTCTTT. Amino acids: CASSKAMTTEAFF.